Listed below are T cell receptor beta chains from one sample, sequenced in a study of blood T cell repertoires in COVID-19. The method was immunoSEQ multiplex PCR; TCRdb's version includes in-frame clones alone and lacks a portion of them. The data contain 100,000 or so clones, about 86% of them seen just once; the ten biggest clones take up less than 3%. Sample: PBMCs or T cells enriched from blood (not recorded which). The receptors were gathered from a woman aged 45 to 65 who had recovered from COVID-19. Both conserved end residues are part of each CDR3. Each record gives: clone size, D gene, J gene, V gene, CDR3 DNA, CDR3 protein. The D gene is left open where the match is weak. The size field is filled for only some rows; it gives once, few, many or a size class.

clone_size: few; d_call: TRBD1; j_call: TRBJ1-6; v_call: TRBV28; cdr3_nt: TGTGCCAGCAGTCAAGACAGGGTACTAGGGGGTTCACCCCTCCACTTT; cdr3_aa: CASSQDRVLGGSPLHF
clone_size: -; d_call: -; j_call: TRBJ2-2; v_call: TRBV5-1; cdr3_nt: TGCGCCAGCAGCTGGACAGAAAGGGCGCCCGGGGAGCTGTTTTTT; cdr3_aa: CASSWTERAPGELFF
clone_size: once; d_call: -; j_call: TRBJ1-1; v_call: TRBV10-3; cdr3_nt: TGTGCCATCAGTGACCGGGGGGGTTACACTGAAGCTTTCTTT; cdr3_aa: CAISDRGGYTEAFF
clone_size: -; d_call: -; j_call: TRBJ1-1; v_call: TRBV7-2; cdr3_nt: TGTGCCAGCAGCCCCGCCCGGGGGTCTGAAGCTTTCTTT; cdr3_aa: CASSPARGSEAFF
clone_size: once; d_call: TRBD1; j_call: TRBJ1-1; v_call: TRBV20-1; cdr3_nt: TGCAGTGCTAGTTCTCAGGGGGCGGTGAGGCCCACTGAAGCTTTCTTT; cdr3_aa: CSASSQGAVRPTEAFF
clone_size: -; d_call: TRBD2; j_call: TRBJ2-2; v_call: TRBV5-1; cdr3_nt: TGCGCCAGCAGCTCGAGCGGGAGAAACACCGGGGAGCTGTTTTTT; cdr3_aa: CASSSSGRNTGELFF
clone_size: -; d_call: TRBD2; j_call: TRBJ2-7; v_call: TRBV10-3; cdr3_nt: TGTGCCATCAGTGATTTAGCGGGAGGCCGCCGCCACGAGCAGTACTTC; cdr3_aa: CAISDLAGGRRHEQYF
clone_size: -; d_call: -; j_call: TRBJ1-3; v_call: TRBV3-1/TRBV3-2; cdr3_nt: TGTGCCAGCAGCCAAGATAAACTAGGAAACACCATATATTTT; cdr3_aa: CASSQDKLGNTIYF
clone_size: -; d_call: TRBD2; j_call: TRBJ2-3; v_call: TRBV27; cdr3_nt: TGTGCCAGCAGTGTTGCGGGGGGGGCCCCAGATACGCAGTATTTT; cdr3_aa: CASSVAGGAPDTQYF
clone_size: -; d_call: TRBD1; j_call: TRBJ1-6; v_call: TRBV9; cdr3_nt: TGTGCCAGCAGCGTAGGGACAGGGGGCGATTCACCCCTCCACTTT; cdr3_aa: CASSVGTGGDSPLHF
clone_size: -; d_call: -; j_call: TRBJ1-2; v_call: TRBV19; cdr3_nt: TGTGCCAGTAGTATAACCAGGATTACCAGTGGTGGCTACACCTTC; cdr3_aa: CASSITRITSGGYTF
clone_size: -; d_call: -; j_call: TRBJ1-4; v_call: TRBV28; cdr3_nt: TGTGCCAGCAGTTTATTGGGAGGGCCCGGGAATGAAAAACTGTTTTTT; cdr3_aa: CASSLLGGPGNEKLFF
clone_size: -; d_call: TRBD2; j_call: TRBJ2-1; v_call: TRBV5-1; cdr3_nt: TGCGCCAGCAGCTTGGGGAGTAGCGGGGGAGTAAATGAGCAGTTCTTC; cdr3_aa: CASSLGSSGGVNEQFF
clone_size: few; d_call: TRBD1; j_call: TRBJ1-2; v_call: TRBV19; cdr3_nt: TGTGCCAGTAGTCCGGGACAGGGCAAATCTCGCTATGGCTACACCTTC; cdr3_aa: CASSPGQGKSRYGYTF
clone_size: -; d_call: TRBD2; j_call: TRBJ2-1; v_call: TRBV7-9; cdr3_nt: TGTGCCAGCAGCCCCCTTTGGGTAGCGGGGGTCCACAATGAGCAGTTCTTC; cdr3_aa: CASSPLWVAGVHNEQFF
clone_size: -; d_call: TRBD1; j_call: TRBJ2-5; v_call: TRBV19; cdr3_nt: TGTGCCAGTAGTGCCGACAGGGGGCGAGAGACCCAGTACTTC; cdr3_aa: CASSADRGRETQYF
clone_size: -; d_call: TRBD2; j_call: TRBJ2-1; v_call: TRBV7-6; cdr3_nt: TGTGCCAGCAGCTACTCAGTAGCGGGAGGGCTGGATGAGCAGTTCTTC; cdr3_aa: CASSYSVAGGLDEQFF
clone_size: few; d_call: -; j_call: TRBJ2-2; v_call: TRBV7-9; cdr3_nt: TGTGCCAGCAGCTTATCTTACAGGGTAGAGACCGGGGAGCTGTTTTTT; cdr3_aa: CASSLSYRVETGELFF
clone_size: -; d_call: -; j_call: TRBJ1-5; v_call: TRBV27; cdr3_nt: TGTGCCAGCAGTTTAGCTATCAGGCAGCCCCAGCATTTT; cdr3_aa: CASSLAIRQPQHF
clone_size: once; d_call: -; j_call: TRBJ1-3; v_call: TRBV28; cdr3_nt: TGTGCCAGCAGTCCGACGGGGTCTGGAAACACCATATATTTT; cdr3_aa: CASSPTGSGNTIYF
clone_size: few; d_call: -; j_call: TRBJ2-2; v_call: TRBV19; cdr3_nt: TGTGCCAGTAGCATGGCTAGCAGGAACACCGGGGAGCTGTTTTTT; cdr3_aa: CASSMASRNTGELFF
clone_size: -; d_call: -; j_call: TRBJ1-1; v_call: TRBV6-5; cdr3_nt: TGTGCCAGCAGTTACAGGGCGGGGGAGAACACTGAAGCTTTCTTT; cdr3_aa: CASSYRAGENTEAFF
clone_size: -; d_call: -; j_call: TRBJ2-7; v_call: TRBV3-1/TRBV3-2; cdr3_nt: TGTGCCAGCAGCCAAGGACGAGGTTACGAGCAGTACTTC; cdr3_aa: CASSQGRGYEQYF
clone_size: -; d_call: -; j_call: TRBJ2-7; v_call: TRBV28; cdr3_nt: TGTGCCAGCAGTCGCCTCGGCGAGCAGTACTTC; cdr3_aa: CASSRLGEQYF
clone_size: -; d_call: -; j_call: TRBJ1-2; v_call: TRBV2; cdr3_nt: TGTGCCAGCAGGGACAGTAACTATGGCTACACCTTC; cdr3_aa: CASRDSNYGYTF
clone_size: -; d_call: -; j_call: TRBJ1-5; v_call: TRBV19; cdr3_nt: TGTGCCAGTAGTAGCCAAGGACATGATAGCAATCAGCCCCAGCATTTT; cdr3_aa: CASSSQGHDSNQPQHF
clone_size: -; d_call: TRBD1; j_call: TRBJ2-7; v_call: TRBV27; cdr3_nt: TGTGCCAGCAGTCACAGGGGGATCTACGAGCAGTACTTC; cdr3_aa: CASSHRGIYEQYF
clone_size: -; d_call: -; j_call: TRBJ2-1; v_call: TRBV15; cdr3_nt: TGTGCCACCAGCGTTAGGTTCGGGGGGCCCTACAATGAGCAGTTCTTC; cdr3_aa: CATSVRFGGPYNEQFF
clone_size: -; d_call: TRBD1; j_call: TRBJ1-5; v_call: TRBV27; cdr3_nt: TGTGCCAGCAGTTTTAGGGCAGGGGGCCAGCCCCAGCATTTT; cdr3_aa: CASSFRAGGQPQHF
clone_size: few; d_call: -; j_call: TRBJ2-3; v_call: TRBV5-4; cdr3_nt: TGTGCCAGCAGCTTGACAGGGTTCCTCACAGATACGCAGTATTTT; cdr3_aa: CASSLTGFLTDTQYF
clone_size: -; d_call: TRBD2; j_call: TRBJ2-5; v_call: TRBV6-6; cdr3_nt: TGTGCCAGCAGCCTTTCCCGACCGACTAGCGGGGGGACGACCACCAAGACCCAGTACTTC; cdr3_aa: CASSLSRPTSGGTTTKTQYF
clone_size: -; d_call: -; j_call: TRBJ2-2; v_call: TRBV6-5; cdr3_nt: TGTGCCAGCAGGTTAGCCGGGGAGCTGTTTTTT; cdr3_aa: CASRLAGELFF
clone_size: -; d_call: -; j_call: TRBJ1-2; v_call: TRBV27; cdr3_nt: TGTGCCAGCAGCCGCGGACAGTTCCTCTATGGCTACACCTTC; cdr3_aa: CASSRGQFLYGYTF